This is a list of T cell receptor beta chains from one sample in a study of cytomegalovirus exposure and HLA in healthy donors. Generated by immunoSEQ multiplex PCR, the TCRdb table keeps only in-frame clones and is missing some. The sample holds approximately 82,000 clones, about 9.4% seen once. Sequencing used PBMCs. The receptors were gathered from a man aged 60 to 69 in good health and CMV-seropositive. The CDR3 runs from the conserved cysteine through the conserved F or W. Each record gives: CDR3 protein, CDR3 DNA, D gene, V gene, clone size, J gene. The D gene is left open where the match is weak. Rows may omit the clone size; those that give it use once, few, many or a size class.

CASSQGQIPNTIYF	TGTGCCAGCAGCCAGGGACAAATACCAAACACCATATATTTT	NA	TRBV6-5	few	TRBJ1-3
CAGGVDTGELFF	TGTGCCGGAGGGGTGGACACCGGGGAGCTGTTTTTT	NA	TRBV30	few	TRBJ2-2
CASSLGQYNEQFF	TGTGCCAGCAGCCTGGGACAGTACAATGAGCAGTTCTTC	TRBD1	TRBV5-5	NA	TRBJ2-1
CASSGRLTYEQYF	TGTGCCTCTAGCGGGAGACTAACCTACGAGCAGTACTTC	TRBD2	TRBV30	few	TRBJ2-7
CASMGGDSGNTIYF	TGCGCCAGCATGGGGGGAGACTCTGGAAACACCATATATTTT	NA	TRBV10-2	few	TRBJ1-3
CATSKGTEDEKLFF	TGTGCCACCAGCAAAGGGACAGAGGATGAAAAACTGTTTTTT	TRBD1	TRBV15	NA	TRBJ1-4
CASSRAGRSYEQYF	TGTGCCAGCAGCCGAGCGGGACGGTCCTACGAGCAGTACTTC	TRBD2	TRBV7-9	NA	TRBJ2-7
CASSLGATGDGEKLFF	TGCGCCAGCAGCTTGGGAGCAACGGGGGACGGTGAAAAACTGTTTTTT	NA	TRBV5-1	few	TRBJ1-4
CASRSLAGGPYEQYF	TGTGCCAGCAGATCCCTAGCGGGAGGCCCCTACGAGCAGTACTTC	TRBD2	TRBV7-8	NA	TRBJ2-7
CASSIRDSPTDTQYF	TGCGCCAGCAGCATCCGGGACTCCCCCACAGATACGCAGTATTTT	NA	TRBV4-1	few	TRBJ2-3
CASSAGLAGVGYF	TGTGCCAGCAGCGCAGGACTAGCGGGAGTCGGGTATTTT	TRBD2	TRBV9	NA	TRBJ2-3
CASSFGELAGGYEQYF	TGTGCCAGCAGTTTTGGGGAGCTAGCGGGAGGCTACGAGCAGTACTTC	TRBD2	TRBV27	few	TRBJ2-7
CASSPSGTTGELFF	TGCGCCAGCAGCCCATCCGGGACTACCGGGGAGCTGTTTTTT	NA	TRBV5-1	NA	TRBJ2-2
CASTGGPEAFF	TGTGCCAGTACTGGGGGCCCTGAAGCTTTCTTT	NA	TRBV28	few	TRBJ1-1
CASSRDTGTPREAFF	TGCGCCAGCAGCCGGGACACCGGGACGCCTCGTGAAGCTTTCTTT	NA	TRBV5-1	few	TRBJ1-1
CASTRTGFFNYGYTF	TGTGCCAGCACGCGGACAGGCTTTTTTAACTATGGCTACACCTTC	TRBD1	TRBV28	NA	TRBJ1-2
CSVVPSGRPGELFF	TGCAGCGTTGTTCCTAGCGGGAGGCCCGGGGAGCTGTTTTTT	TRBD2	TRBV29-1	few	TRBJ2-2
CASSSGVSTDTQYF	TGCGCCAGCAGCAGCGGGGTAAGCACAGATACGCAGTATTTT	TRBD2	TRBV5-1	few	TRBJ2-3
CASSWDNTDTQYF	TGTGCCAGTAGTTGGGACAACACAGATACGCAGTATTTT	NA	TRBV19	NA	TRBJ2-3
CASTRGQPGITDTQYF	TGTGCCAGTACCCGGGGACAACCGGGGATTACTGATACGCAGTATTTT	NA	TRBV19	NA	TRBJ2-3
CASSLGANEKLFF	TGTGCCAGCAGCTTGGGGGCCAATGAAAAACTGTTTTTT	NA	TRBV5-6	few	TRBJ1-4
CAWSKGQAYEQYF	TGTGCCTGGAGTAAGGGACAGGCCTACGAGCAGTACTTC	TRBD1	TRBV30	NA	TRBJ2-7
CASSLRQGEGGELFF	TGCGCCAGCAGCCTGAGACAGGGGGAAGGCGGGGAGCTGTTTTTT	TRBD1	TRBV5-1	few	TRBJ2-2
CASSSSREPYTF	TGTGCCAGCAGTTCCTCGAGGGAACCCTACACCTTC	NA	TRBV28	few	TRBJ1-2
CASSSHQGSSAEAFF	TGTGCCAGCAGTTCTCATCAGGGGTCTTCCGCTGAAGCTTTCTTT	NA	TRBV28	few	TRBJ1-1
CASSEQPGTVGNTIYF	TGTGCCAGCAGTGAACAACCCGGGACAGTTGGAAACACCATATATTTT	TRBD1	TRBV6-1	few	TRBJ1-3
CATSGGSSTEAFF	TGTGCCACCTCAGGGGGCTCTAGCACTGAAGCTTTCTTT	TRBD1	TRBV6-1	few	TRBJ1-1
CASRRLAETGELFF	TGTGCCAGCAGGCGACTAGCGGAAACCGGGGAGCTGTTTTTT	TRBD2	TRBV6-5	few	TRBJ2-2
CASSPEAGPYEQYF	TGCGCCAGCAGCCCGGAGGCTGGTCCCTACGAGCAGTACTTC	NA	TRBV5-1	few	TRBJ2-7
CASSYLGVSNQPQHF	TGTGCCAGCAGTTATTTAGGGGTTAGCAATCAGCCCCAGCATTTT	NA	TRBV6-6	few	TRBJ1-5
CASRKGQIEAFF	TGTGCCAGCAGAAAAGGACAGATTGAAGCTTTCTTT	NA	TRBV28	few	TRBJ1-1
CASRVAQVIGQPQHF	TGTGCCAGTAGGGTCGCACAGGTCATAGGGCAGCCCCAGCATTTT	NA	TRBV19	few	TRBJ1-5
CASSLGYQREGSYF	TGTGCCAGCAGCTTAGGCTATCAGCGGGAGGGCTCGTATTTT	TRBD2	TRBV13	NA	TRBJ2-3
CASSLSGGTDTQYF	TGTGCCAGCAGCCTTAGCGGGGGCACAGATACGCAGTATTTT	TRBD2	TRBV11-2	few	TRBJ2-3
CASNQGQGVSGANVLTF	TGTGCCAGCAATCAGGGACAGGGGGTTTCTGGGGCCAACGTCCTGACTTTC	TRBD1	TRBV2	few	TRBJ2-6
CSAWDLQGQYF	TGCAGTGCTTGGGACTTGCAGGGGCAGTATTTT	NA	TRBV20-1	few	TRBJ2-3
CATYWGGFNQPQHF	TGTGCCACCTATTGGGGGGGCTTCAATCAGCCCCAGCATTTT	NA	TRBV18	few	TRBJ1-5
CASSLKAGHPYEQYF	TGTGCCAGCAGTTTAAAAGCGGGACACCCCTACGAGCAGTACTTC	NA	TRBV27	NA	TRBJ2-7
CASSFLGQPQETQYF	TGTGCCAGCAGTTTCCTTGGACAACCTCAAGAGACCCAGTACTTC	NA	TRBV27	many	TRBJ2-5
CASSPLGTNGNTIYF	TGTGCCAGCAGTCCCTTGGGGACTAATGGAAACACCATATATTTT	NA	TRBV6-5	NA	TRBJ1-3
CASSVGGQVANEQFF	TGTGCCAGCAGCGTAGGTGGACAGGTGGCCAATGAGCAGTTCTTC	TRBD1	TRBV9	few	TRBJ2-1
CASSQGLFRGRTEEQFF	TGTGCCAGCAGCCAAGGGTTATTCCGCGGGAGGACTGAAGAGCAGTTCTTC	TRBD2	TRBV14	NA	TRBJ2-1
CASRLPRTEAYEQYF	TGTGCAAGTCGCTTACCCCGGACAGAGGCTTACGAGCAGTACTTC	NA	TRBV12-2	few	TRBJ2-7